These 27 T cell receptor beta chains share one sample of origin, sequenced in a study of neurological immune-mediated disorders. TCRdb recomputed calls from the 5' RACE reads with MiXCR, one row per CDR3 protein. Of tens of thousands of distinct CDR3 sequences in the sample, less than 5.5% were seen once. The sample was PBMCs. These receptors were taken from a man aged 30 to 45 with multiple sclerosis.

V usage is TRBV29-1 and J usage is TRBJ1-1; D is uncertain. Trimming took 6 bases from V and 1 from J, leaving 6 bases between them. In germline, CDR1 is SQVTM, CDR2 ANQGSEA. The CDR3 is made up of 11 amino acids. CDR3 bases: TGCAGCGTCCAGAGGAACACTGAAGCTTTCTTT. Translated: CSVQRNTEAFF. Filled out from reference TRBV29-1 and TRBJ1-1, the complete variable domain reads SAVISQKPSRDICQRGTSLTIQCQVDSQVTMMFWYRQQPGQSLTLIATANQGSEATYESGFVIDKFPISRPNLTFSTLTVSNMSPEDSSIYLCSVQRNTEAFFGQGTRLTVV.

This clonotype showed up many times. The gene calls are TRBV4-1 and TRBJ1-2; no firm D call. Trimming removed 1 base from V and 3 bases from J, with 12 bases in between. The CDR3 has 15 residues. CDR1 and CDR2 (germline): MGHRA, YSYEKL. CDR3 DNA sequence: TGCGCCAGCAGCCAAGTGGGCCGAGCCCACTATGGCTACACCTTC. Its translation: CASSQVGRAHYGYTF.

This rearrangement joins TRBV10-1 to TRBJ2-1; no clear D. The germline gives CDR1 WNHNN, CDR2 SYGVQD (reference sequence). This CDR3 region has 14 residues. V lost 4 bases and J lost 2, with 9 bases in between. DNA of the CDR3: TGCGCCAGCAGTGGCCCGGCCCCCTACAATGAGCAGTTCTTC. Translation: CASSGPAPYNEQFF.

This clonotype was observed at least ten times. The V call is TRBV5-1, the J call TRBJ2-7; D tentatively reads TRBD1 or TRBD2 (5 bases each). Deletions cut 4 bases from V and 5 bases from J, with 19 bases between. Germline lookup yields CDR1 SGHRS and CDR2 YFSETQ. The CDR3 sequence is 15 residues long. The CDR3 sequence: CASSEAPRGPDEQYF. In nucleotides, the CDR3 is TGCGCCAGCAGCGAGGCCCCGAGGGGTCCCGACGAGCAGTACTTC.

The table lists this clonotype with many counts. The V and J genes are TRBV20-1 and TRBJ1-4; D uncertain. CDR1 and CDR2 (germline): DFQATT, SNEGSKA (reference sequence). This CDR3 contains 15 residues. V lost 0 bases and J 4 bases, leaving 12 bases between the germline ends. This CDR3 reads CSARDRFEFNEKLFF. As DNA, the CDR3 is TGCAGTGCTAGAGACCGGTTCGAGTTTAATGAAAAACTGTTTTTT.

This clonotype was recorded at least ten times. The J gene is TRBJ2-1, the V gene TRBV5-1, with 9 nucleotides matching TRBD2. Unmatched junction bases numbered 5, after V lost 2 bases and J lost 8 bases. The CDR3 totals 14 residues. Germline CDR1 and CDR2: SGHRS and YFSETQ. Here the CDR3 reads CASSLGAGGYEQFF. The DNA for the CDR3 is TGCGCCAGCAGCTTAGGAGCGGGAGGCTATGAGCAGTTCTTC.

In its sample, this clonotype was seen many times. This chain joins TRBV12-3 or TRBV12-4 and TRBJ1-5; D possibly corresponds to TRBD1 (5 bases). Trimming took off 0 bases at V and 5 bases at J, with 11 bases between the two ends. This CDR3 is 15 amino acids long. The CDR3 loop reads CASSLARAGDQPQHF. CDR3 in DNA: TGTGCCAGCAGTTTAGCTCGGGCGGGGGATCAGCCCCAGCATTTT.

This clonotype was recorded a few times. The chain couples TRBV5-1 to TRBJ1-4; D remains ambiguous. Germline V lookup: CDR1 SGHRS, CDR2 YFSETQ. Trimming removed 0 bases at V and 8 bases at J, with 8 bases between. This CDR3 comprises 13 residues. The CDR3 protein is CASSLAGYEKLFF. DNA of the CDR3: TGCGCCAGCAGCTTGGCCGGGTACGAAAAACTGTTTTTT.

A few counts support this clonotype. The V gene is TRBV5-1, the J gene TRBJ1-2; perhaps TRBD1 as D (5 bases). Trimming cost V 0 bases and J 6 bases, with 9 bases left between them. CDR1 and CDR2 (germline): SGHRS, YFSETQ. CDR3 length: 13 amino acids. The CDR3, as DNA: TGCGCCAGCAGCTTGGCCGGAGGGGATGGCTACACCTTC. It encodes CASSLAGGDGYTF.

V usage is TRBV4-1 and J usage is TRBJ1-1; D is unresolved. V dropped 3 bases and J dropped 8 bases, with 10 bases sitting between them. CDR3 length: 12 residues. The germline V gene encodes CDR1 MGHRA and CDR2 YSYEKL. CDR3 nucleotides: TGCGCCAGCAGCCACGGCGTCTCAGAAGCTTTCTTT. It encodes CASSHGVSEAFF.

This clonotype was detected ten times or more. The chain is built from TRBV29-1 and TRBJ2-5; D might be TRBD2 (5 bases). Deletions cut 5 bases from V and 0 bases from J, with 19 bases between. The CDR3 length is 16 residues. Germline V gives CDR1 SQVTM, CDR2 ANQGSEA. This chain's CDR3 is CSVKGAAGGNQETQYF. CDR3 DNA: TGCAGCGTTAAAGGTGCGGCAGGAGGAAACCAAGAGACCCAGTACTTC.

Ten or more counts support this clonotype. The chain has TRBV20-1 and TRBJ1-1, with D hard to call. Trimming stripped 0 bases from V and 4 bases from J, with 12 bases between. The CDR3 sequence is 14 residues long. In germline, CDR1 is DFQATT, CDR2 SNEGSKA (reference sequence). Here the CDR3 reads CSARDRGPFTEAFF. The CDR3 nucleotides read TGCAGTGCTAGAGATCGAGGGCCGTTCACTGAAGCTTTCTTT.

This clonotype was detected many times. This chain connects TRBV7-9 to TRBJ1-1, with 8 bases matching TRBD1. Trimming cost V 6 bases and J 5 bases; bases outside gene matches: 2. CDR1 is SEHNR and CDR2 is FQNEAQ in the germline V gene (reference sequence). The CDR3 totals 12 residues. The CDR3 DNA is TGTGCCAGCAGTCGACAGGGGACTGAAGCTTTCTTT. It specifies CASSRQGTEAFF.

A few counts support this clonotype. The chain uses TRBV2 and TRBJ2-2, with a possible D match to TRBD2 (5 bases). V was pared by 5 bases and J by 5 bases, with 12 bases between. CDR1 SNHLY and CDR2 FYNNEI come from the germline V gene. This CDR3 comprises 14 residues. The CDR3 reads CASSSRTGTGELFF. The DNA for the CDR3 is TGTGCCAGCAGTTCCCGGACGGGGACCGGGGAGCTGTTTTTT.

This clonotype was observed at least ten times. The J gene is TRBJ1-2, the V gene TRBV29-1; 10 positions match TRBD1. The CDR3 is 14 amino acids. The V gene end was trimmed by 7 bases and the J gene end by 7 bases; junction bases not matched to a gene: 12. The germline V gene has CDR1 SQVTM and CDR2 ANQGSEA. This CDR3 is CSARRGTGAFGYTF. The CDR3 nucleotides are TGCAGCGCCAGACGTGGGACAGGGGCCTTTGGCTACACCTTC.

This clonotype appeared a few times. The V gene is TRBV5-1, the J gene TRBJ1-1; 9 bases are a match to TRBD1. The CDR3 spans 16 residues. CDR1 and CDR2 (germline): SGHRS, YFSETQ. Trimming took 4 bases from V and 7 from J; bases not matched to a gene: 14. CDR3 nucleotides: TGCGCCAGCAGCCCGTATCCGGGACAGGGCTTTCTTGAAGCTTTCTTT. It translates to CASSPYPGQGFLEAFF.

This clonotype was detected many times. The chain carries TRBV5-1 and TRBJ1-2, with 7 bases fitting TRBD1. The CDR3 sequence is 13 residues long. The ends lost 4 bases at V and 4 bases at J; junction bases unmatched: 4. The germline V gene has CDR1 SGHRS and CDR2 YFSETQ. The CDR3 nucleotides are TGCGCCAGCAGCGTCCGGGACAGCTATGGCTACACCTTC. Protein sequence: CASSVRDSYGYTF.

This clonotype showed up many times. The CDR3 coding sequence is TGTGCCAGCAGCTTAGGACCCTTTGGCGCTGAAGCTTTCTTT. This codes for CASSLGPFGAEAFF. J is TRBJ1-1 and V is TRBV7-8; D not certain. Germline values: CDR1 SGHVS, CDR2 FQNEAQ. This CDR3 is 14 amino acids long. V was clipped by 1 base and J by 6 bases, with 12 bases between them.

This chain uses TRBV6-5 with TRBJ2-1; 7 bases are a match to TRBD2. Germline CDR1 MNHEY, CDR2 SVGAGI. The length of the CDR3 is 15 residues. Trimming removed 2 bases from V and 6 bases from J; junction bases left unmatched: 7. CDR3 region: CASSYGRGRINEQFF. In DNA form, the CDR3 reads TGTGCCAGCAGTTACGGGCGGGGGAGGATCAATGAGCAGTTCTTC.

In its sample, this clonotype was seen once. Mismatch with germline at one junction end may stem from a read error. This rearrangement joins TRBV7-9 to TRBJ2-7, with unresolved D. Germline CDR1 and CDR2: SEHNR and FQNEAQ (reference sequence). This CDR3 has 14 amino acids. Written as DNA, the CDR3 is TGTGTCAGCAGCTTAACATGGAGCAGCAACGAGCAGTACTTC. Its protein is CVSSLTWSSNEQYF. Full variable domain (outside the CDR3, taken from reference TRBV7-9 and TRBJ2-7): DTGVSQNPRHKITKRGQNVTFRCDPISEHNRLYWYRQTLGQGPEFLTYFQNEAQLEKSRLLSDRFSAERPKGSFSTLEIQRTEQGDSAMYLCVSSLTWSSNEQYFGPGTRLTVT.

This clonotype has at least ten counts. The chain recombines TRBV20-1 with TRBJ2-5; perhaps TRBD1 as D (6 bases). The CDR3 runs to 17 residues. Trimming took off 5 bases at V and 5 bases at J, with 27 bases between the two ends. Germline CDR1 is DFQATT and CDR2 is SNEGSKA (reference sequence). Here the CDR3 DNA reads TGCAGTGCTCCACGATCCATATTGACAGGACCTCGGGAGACCCAGTACTTC. Translated: CSAPRSILTGPRETQYF.

The gene calls are TRBV6-5 and TRBJ2-7; 10 bases align to TRBD1. Germline values: CDR1 MNHEY, CDR2 SVGAGI. This CDR3 is built from 15 residues. Trimming at V came to 2 bases and at J to 3 bases, leaving 4 bases not matched to a gene. The CDR3 here is CASSYRGQGVYEQYF. The CDR3 coding sequence is TGTGCCAGCAGTTACCGCGGACAGGGGGTCTACGAGCAGTACTTC.

This clonotype was counted ten times or more. V usage is TRBV11-2 and J usage is TRBJ2-1; no clear D. The CDR3 is made up of 11 amino acids. CDR1 SGHAT and CDR2 FQNNGV come from the germline V gene. Trimming took off 5 bases at V and 5 bases at J, with 4 bases between the two ends. In DNA, the CDR3 is TGTGCCAGCAGCGGAGACAATGAGCAGTTCTTC. This translates into CASSGDNEQFF.

The chain uses TRBV20-1 and TRBJ2-7; 7 bases are shared with TRBD1. With V trimmed by 3 bases and J by 7 bases, 12 bases remained unmatched. The CDR3 is 14 amino acids. The V gene's germline CDR1 is DFQATT and CDR2 SNEGSKA (reference sequence). CDR3 DNA sequence: TGCAGTGCTAGGACGGACAGGTCGGACGGAGAGCAGTACTTC. Its translation: CSARTDRSDGEQYF.

This chain uses TRBV20-1 with TRBJ2-7; 10 bases are a match to TRBD2. CDR1 and CDR2 (germline): DFQATT, SNEGSKA (reference sequence). The CDR3 length is 16 residues. The trim removed 6 bases at V and 0 bases at J, leaving 11 bases unmatched. CDR3 in DNA: TGCAGTGCCTCGCCCCTAACTAGCGGGGACTCCTACGAGCAGTACTTC. This sequence encodes CSASPLTSGDSYEQYF.

This clonotype was picked up a small number of times. One base away lies a much larger clone, so this may be a sequencing read error. CDR3 loop: CAISEGQTSTDTQYF. In DNA, the CDR3 is TGTGCCATCAGTGAAGGGCAGACCAGCACAGATACGCAGTATTTT. The V and J genes are TRBV10-3 and TRBJ2-3; unclear D gene. CDR1 and CDR2 (germline): ENHRY, SYGVKD. The CDR3 totals 15 residues. The ends were cut back, 3 bases at V and 0 bases at J, with 10 bases in the middle.

This sequence joins TRBV2 and TRBJ1-1; maybe TRBD1 (5 bases). Germline loops: CDR1 SNHLY, CDR2 FYNNEI. V was trimmed by 8 bases and J by 5 bases, leaving 9 bases between them. The CDR3 is made up of 11 amino acids. The CDR3, as DNA: TGTGCCAGCGCTAGGGGAACTGAAGCTTTCTTT. Protein sequence: CASARGTEAFF.